This TCR beta chain emerged from a study of OX40 agonist ivuxolimab in advanced cancers. Background on the study: Of the patients, three showed partial responses, one with hepatocellular carcinoma and two with cutaneous melanoma.

Findings and caveats of the study: Also showing low normalized T-cell clonal expansion were some of the nonresponders. At 0.1 to 3.0 mg/kg and by week 6, CD4+ and CD8+ T cells in the blood had expanded clonally.

About this clone: As yet, its antigen is unknown.

From germline, CDR1 is MNHEY and CDR2 SVGAGI. V gave up 6 bases and J gave up 2 bases, with 10 bases separating them. The CDR3 has 13 residues. Only in-frame clones appear in the TCRdb table, and some are missing; sequencing was by immunoSEQ multiplex PCR. The table records roughly 120,000 clones, 75% to 90% of them present only once. People who had autoimmune disease history or systemic immunosuppression were excluded. The clonotype originates from an adult with an advanced solid tumor such as melanoma, head and neck, liver or kidney cancer. The sequenced sample was CD4+ or CD8+ T cells sorted from blood, obtained in a trial of the OX40 agonist ivuxolimab. The V and J genes are TRBV6-5 and TRBJ1-1; D is unresolved. CDR3 sequence (DNA): TGTGCCAGCAGCCGTTACAGAAACACTGAAGCTTTCTTT. Translation: CASSRYRNTEAFF.